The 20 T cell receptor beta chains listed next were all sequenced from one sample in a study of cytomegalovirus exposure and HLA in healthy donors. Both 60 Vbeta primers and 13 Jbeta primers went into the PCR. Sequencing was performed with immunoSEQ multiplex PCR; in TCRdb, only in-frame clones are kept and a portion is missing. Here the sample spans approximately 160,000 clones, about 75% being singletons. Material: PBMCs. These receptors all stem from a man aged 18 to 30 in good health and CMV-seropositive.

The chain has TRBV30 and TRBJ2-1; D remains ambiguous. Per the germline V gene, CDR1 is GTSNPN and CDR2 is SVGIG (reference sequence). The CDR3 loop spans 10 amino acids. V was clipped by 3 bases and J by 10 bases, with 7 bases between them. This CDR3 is CAWRNEEQFF. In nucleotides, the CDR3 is TGTGCCTGGAGAAACGAGGAGCAGTTCTTC.

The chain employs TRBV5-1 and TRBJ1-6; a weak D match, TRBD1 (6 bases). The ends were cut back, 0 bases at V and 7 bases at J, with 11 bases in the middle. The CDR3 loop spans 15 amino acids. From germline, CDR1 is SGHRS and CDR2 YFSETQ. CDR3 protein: CASSLGRDKNSPLHF. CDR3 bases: TGCGCCAGCAGCTTGGGACGGGACAAAAATTCACCCCTCCACTTT.

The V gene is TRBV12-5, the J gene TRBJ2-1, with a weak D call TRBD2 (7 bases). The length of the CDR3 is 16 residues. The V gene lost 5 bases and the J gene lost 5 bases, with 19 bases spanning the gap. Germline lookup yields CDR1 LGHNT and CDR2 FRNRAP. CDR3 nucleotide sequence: TGTGCTAGTGGTAACGGGGGCGGGAGCGCACACAATGAGCAGTTCTTC. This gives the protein CASGNGGGSAHNEQFF. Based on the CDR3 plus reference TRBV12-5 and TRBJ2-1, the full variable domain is DARVTQTPRHKVTEMGQEVTMRCQPILGHNTVFWYRQTMMQGLELLAYFRNRAPLDDSGMPKDRFSAEMPDATLATLKIQPSEPRDSAVYFCASGNGGGSAHNEQFFGPGTRLTVL.

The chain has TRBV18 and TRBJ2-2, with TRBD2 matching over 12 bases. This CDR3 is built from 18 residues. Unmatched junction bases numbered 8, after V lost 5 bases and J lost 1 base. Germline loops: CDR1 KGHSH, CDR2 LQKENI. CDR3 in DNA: TGTGCCAGCTCATCGCTAAGGACTAGCGGGGTGAACACCGGGGAGCTGTTTTTT. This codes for CASSSLRTSGVNTGELFF.

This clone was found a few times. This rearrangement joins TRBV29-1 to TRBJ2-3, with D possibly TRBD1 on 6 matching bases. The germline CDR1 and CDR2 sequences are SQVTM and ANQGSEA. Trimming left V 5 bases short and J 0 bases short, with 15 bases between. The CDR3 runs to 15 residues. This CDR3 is CSVRTEGYSTDTQYF. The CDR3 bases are TGCAGCGTTCGGACAGAGGGTTATAGCACAGATACGCAGTATTTT.

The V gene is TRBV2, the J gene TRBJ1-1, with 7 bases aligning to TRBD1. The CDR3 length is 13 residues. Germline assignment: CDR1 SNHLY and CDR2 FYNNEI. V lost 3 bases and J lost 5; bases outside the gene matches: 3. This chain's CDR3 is CASSETGKTEAFF. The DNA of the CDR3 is TGTGCCAGCAGTGAGACAGGGAAAACTGAAGCTTTCTTT.

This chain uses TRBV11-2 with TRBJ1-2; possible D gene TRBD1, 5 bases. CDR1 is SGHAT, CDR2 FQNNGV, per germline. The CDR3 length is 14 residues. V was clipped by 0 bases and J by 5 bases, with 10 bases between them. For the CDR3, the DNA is TGTGCCAGCAGCTTAGATCCAGGGAGGTATGGCTACACCTTC. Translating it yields CASSLDPGRYGYTF.

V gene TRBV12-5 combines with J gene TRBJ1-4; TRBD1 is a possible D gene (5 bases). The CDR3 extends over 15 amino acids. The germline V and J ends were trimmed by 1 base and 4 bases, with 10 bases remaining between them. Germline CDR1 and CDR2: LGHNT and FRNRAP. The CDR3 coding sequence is TGTGCTAGTGGTTTGGGGGACTCCGTTAATGAAAAACTGTTTTTT. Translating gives CASGLGDSVNEKLFF.

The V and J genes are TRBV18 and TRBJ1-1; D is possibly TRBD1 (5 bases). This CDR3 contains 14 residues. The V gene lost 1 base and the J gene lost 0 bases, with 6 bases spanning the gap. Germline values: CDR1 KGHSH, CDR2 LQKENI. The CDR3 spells CASSPQGMNTEAFF. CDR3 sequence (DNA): TGTGCCAGCTCACCACAGGGGATGAACACTGAAGCTTTCTTT.

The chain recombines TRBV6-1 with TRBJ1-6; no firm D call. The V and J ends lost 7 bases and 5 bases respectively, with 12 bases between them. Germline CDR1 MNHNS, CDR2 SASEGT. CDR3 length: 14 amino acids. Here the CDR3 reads CASTSLGDNSPLHF. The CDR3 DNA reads TGTGCCAGCACCTCCTTGGGAGATAATTCACCCCTCCACTTT.

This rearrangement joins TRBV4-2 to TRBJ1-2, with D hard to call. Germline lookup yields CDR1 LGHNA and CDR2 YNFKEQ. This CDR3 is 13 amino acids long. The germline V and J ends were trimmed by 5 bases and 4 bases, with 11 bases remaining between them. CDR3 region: CASSEAGSYGYTF. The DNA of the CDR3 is TGTGCCAGCAGCGAAGCAGGCTCCTATGGCTACACCTTC.

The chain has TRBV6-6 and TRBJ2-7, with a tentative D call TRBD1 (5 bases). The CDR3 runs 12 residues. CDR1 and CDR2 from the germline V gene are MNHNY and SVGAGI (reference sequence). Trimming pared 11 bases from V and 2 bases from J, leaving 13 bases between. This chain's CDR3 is CASSDRAYEQYV. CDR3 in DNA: TGTGCCTCTTCTGACAGAGCCTACGAGCAGTACGTC.

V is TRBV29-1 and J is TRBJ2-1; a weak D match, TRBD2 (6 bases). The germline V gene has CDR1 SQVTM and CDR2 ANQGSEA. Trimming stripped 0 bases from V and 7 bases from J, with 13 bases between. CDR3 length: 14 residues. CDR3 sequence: CSVEDRNGGNEQFF. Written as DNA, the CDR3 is TGCAGCGTTGAAGATCGCAACGGAGGGAATGAGCAGTTCTTC.

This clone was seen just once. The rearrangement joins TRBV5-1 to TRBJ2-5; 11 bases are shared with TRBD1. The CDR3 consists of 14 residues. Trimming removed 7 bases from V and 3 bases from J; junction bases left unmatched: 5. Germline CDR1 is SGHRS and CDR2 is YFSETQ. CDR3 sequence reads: CASQGGQGEETQYF. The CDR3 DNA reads TGCGCCAGCCAAGGGGGACAGGGGGAAGAGACCCAGTACTTC.

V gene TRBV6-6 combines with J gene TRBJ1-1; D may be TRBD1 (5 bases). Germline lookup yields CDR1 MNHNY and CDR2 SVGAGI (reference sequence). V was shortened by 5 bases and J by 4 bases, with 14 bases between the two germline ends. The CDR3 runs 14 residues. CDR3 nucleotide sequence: TGTGCCAGCAGTGGACGGGACGGGGGCACTGAAGCTTTCTTT. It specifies CASSGRDGGTEAFF.

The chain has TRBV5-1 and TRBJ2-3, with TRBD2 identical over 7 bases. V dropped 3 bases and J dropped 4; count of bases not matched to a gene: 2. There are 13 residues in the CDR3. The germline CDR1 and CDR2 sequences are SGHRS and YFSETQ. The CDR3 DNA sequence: TGCGCCAGCAGCTCGGGGGGACCAGATACGCAGTATTTT. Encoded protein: CASSSGGPDTQYF.

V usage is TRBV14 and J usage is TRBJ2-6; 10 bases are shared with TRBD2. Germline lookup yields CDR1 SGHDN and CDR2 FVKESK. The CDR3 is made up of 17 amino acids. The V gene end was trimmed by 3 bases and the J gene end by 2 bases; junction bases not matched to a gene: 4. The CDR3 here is CASSHLAGVAGANVLTF. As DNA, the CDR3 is TGTGCCAGCAGCCATCTAGCGGGAGTGGCTGGGGCCAACGTCCTGACTTTC.

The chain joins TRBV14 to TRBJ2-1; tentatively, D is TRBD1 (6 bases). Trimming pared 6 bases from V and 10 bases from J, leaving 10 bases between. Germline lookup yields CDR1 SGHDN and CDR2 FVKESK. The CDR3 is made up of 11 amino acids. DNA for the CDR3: TGTGCCAGCAGTCCCGGGACAGAGCAGTTCTTC. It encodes CASSPGTEQFF. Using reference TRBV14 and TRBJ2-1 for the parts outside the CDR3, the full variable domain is EAGVTQFPSHSVIEKGQTVTLRCDPISGHDNLYWYRRVMGKEIKFLLHFVKESKQDESGMPNNRFLAERTGGTYSTLKVQPAELEDSGVYFCASSPGTEQFFGPGTRLTVL.

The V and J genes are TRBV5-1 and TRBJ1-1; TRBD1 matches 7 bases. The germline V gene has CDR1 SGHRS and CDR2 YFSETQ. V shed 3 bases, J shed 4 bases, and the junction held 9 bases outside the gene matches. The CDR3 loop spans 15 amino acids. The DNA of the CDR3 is TGCGCCAGCAGCTCTACGGGAGCAGGGGGCACTGAAGCTTTCTTT. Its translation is CASSSTGAGGTEAFF.

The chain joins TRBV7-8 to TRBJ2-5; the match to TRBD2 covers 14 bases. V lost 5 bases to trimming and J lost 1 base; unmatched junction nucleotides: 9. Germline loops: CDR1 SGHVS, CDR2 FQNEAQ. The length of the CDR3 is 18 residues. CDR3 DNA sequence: TGTGCCAGCAGCACAAGACTAGCGGGGGGGGTTCGCCAAGAGACCCAGTACTTC. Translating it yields CASSTRLAGGVRQETQYF.